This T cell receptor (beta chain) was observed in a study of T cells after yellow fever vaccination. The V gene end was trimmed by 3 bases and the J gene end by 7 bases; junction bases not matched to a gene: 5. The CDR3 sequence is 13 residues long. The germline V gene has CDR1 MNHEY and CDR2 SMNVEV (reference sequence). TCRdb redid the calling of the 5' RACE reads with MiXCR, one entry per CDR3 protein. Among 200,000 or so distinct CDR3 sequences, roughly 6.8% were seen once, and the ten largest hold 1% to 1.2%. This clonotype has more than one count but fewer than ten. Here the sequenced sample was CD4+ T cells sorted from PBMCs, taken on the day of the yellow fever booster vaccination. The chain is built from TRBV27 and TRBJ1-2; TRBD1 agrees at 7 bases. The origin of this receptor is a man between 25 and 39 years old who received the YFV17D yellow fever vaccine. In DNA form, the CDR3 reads TGTGCCAGCAGTTTTCAGGGGGGCACTGGCTACACCTTC. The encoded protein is CASSFQGGTGYTF.